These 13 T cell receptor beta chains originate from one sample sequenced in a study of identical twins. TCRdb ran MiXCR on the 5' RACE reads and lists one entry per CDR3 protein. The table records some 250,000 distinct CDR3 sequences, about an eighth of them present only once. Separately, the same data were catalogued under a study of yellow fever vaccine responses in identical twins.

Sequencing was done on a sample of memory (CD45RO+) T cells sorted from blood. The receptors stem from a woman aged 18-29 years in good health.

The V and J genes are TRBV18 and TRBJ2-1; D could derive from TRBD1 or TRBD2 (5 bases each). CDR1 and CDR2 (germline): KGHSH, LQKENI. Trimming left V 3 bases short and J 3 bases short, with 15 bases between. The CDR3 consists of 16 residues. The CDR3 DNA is TGTGCCAGCTCACCCAGGGCCAGCGGATACTACAATGAGCAGTTCTTC. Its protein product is CASSPRASGYYNEQFF. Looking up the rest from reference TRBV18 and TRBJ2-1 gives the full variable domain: NAGVMQNPRHLVRRRGQEARLRCSPMKGHSHVYWYRQLPEEGLKFMVYLQKENIIDESGMPKERFSAEFPKEGPSILRIQQVVRGDSAAYFCASSPRASGYYNEQFFGPGTRLTVL.

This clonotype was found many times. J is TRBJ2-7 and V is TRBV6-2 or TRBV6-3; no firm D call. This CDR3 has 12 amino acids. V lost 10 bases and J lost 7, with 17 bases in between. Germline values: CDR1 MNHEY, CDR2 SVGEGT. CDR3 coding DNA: TGTGCCACCCGAACCTCCGTGTCTGAGCAGTACTTC. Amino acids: CATRTSVSEQYF.

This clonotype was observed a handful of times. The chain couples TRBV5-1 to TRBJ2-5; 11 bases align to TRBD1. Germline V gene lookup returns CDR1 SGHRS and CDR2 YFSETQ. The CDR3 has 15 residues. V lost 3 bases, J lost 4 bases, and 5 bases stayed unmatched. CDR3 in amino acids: CASSWGGQGAETQYF. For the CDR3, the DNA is TGCGCCAGCAGCTGGGGAGGACAGGGGGCAGAGACCCAGTACTTC.

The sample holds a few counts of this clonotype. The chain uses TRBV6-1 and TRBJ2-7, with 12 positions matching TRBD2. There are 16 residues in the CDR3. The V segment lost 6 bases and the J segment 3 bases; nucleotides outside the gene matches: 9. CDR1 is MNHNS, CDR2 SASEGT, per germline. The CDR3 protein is CASSLLGLAGYYEQYF. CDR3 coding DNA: TGTGCCAGCAGCCTCCTCGGACTAGCGGGATACTACGAGCAGTACTTC.

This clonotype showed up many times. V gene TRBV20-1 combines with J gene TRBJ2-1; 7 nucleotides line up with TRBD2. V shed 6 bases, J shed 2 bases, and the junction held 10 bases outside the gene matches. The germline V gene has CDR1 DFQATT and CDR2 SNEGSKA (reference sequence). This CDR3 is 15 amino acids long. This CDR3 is CSALAMGGAYNEQFF. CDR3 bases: TGCAGTGCGCTAGCTATGGGGGGGGCCTACAATGAGCAGTTCTTC.

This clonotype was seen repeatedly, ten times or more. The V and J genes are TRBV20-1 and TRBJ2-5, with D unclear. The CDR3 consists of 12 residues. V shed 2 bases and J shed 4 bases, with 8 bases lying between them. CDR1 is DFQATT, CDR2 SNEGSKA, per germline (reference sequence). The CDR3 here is CSARPLAETQYF. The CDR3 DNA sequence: TGCAGTGCTAGACCCTTAGCAGAGACCCAGTACTTC.

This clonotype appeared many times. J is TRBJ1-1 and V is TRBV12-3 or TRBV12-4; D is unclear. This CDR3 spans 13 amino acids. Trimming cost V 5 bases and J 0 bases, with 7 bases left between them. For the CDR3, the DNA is TGTGCCAGCAGTGTCTTCATGAACACTGAAGCTTTCTTT. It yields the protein CASSVFMNTEAFF.

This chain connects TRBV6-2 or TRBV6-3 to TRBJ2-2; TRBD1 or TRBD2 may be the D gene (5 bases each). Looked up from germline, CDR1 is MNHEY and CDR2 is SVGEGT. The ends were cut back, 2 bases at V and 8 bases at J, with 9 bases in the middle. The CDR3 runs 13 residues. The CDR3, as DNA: TGTGCCAGCAGTTACCCCAGGGAGGGGGAGCTGTTTTTT. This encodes CASSYPREGELFF.

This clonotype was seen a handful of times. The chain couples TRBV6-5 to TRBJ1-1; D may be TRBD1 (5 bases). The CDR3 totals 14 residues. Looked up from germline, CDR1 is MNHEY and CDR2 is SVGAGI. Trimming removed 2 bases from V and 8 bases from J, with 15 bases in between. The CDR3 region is CASSYDSQGNEAFF. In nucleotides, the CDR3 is TGTGCCAGCAGTTACGATAGTCAGGGAAACGAAGCTTTCTTT.

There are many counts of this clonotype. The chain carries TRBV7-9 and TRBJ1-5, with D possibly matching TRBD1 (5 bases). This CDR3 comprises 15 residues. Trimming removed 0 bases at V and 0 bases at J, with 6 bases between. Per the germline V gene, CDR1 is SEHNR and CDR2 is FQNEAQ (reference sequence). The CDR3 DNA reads TGTGCCAGCAGCTTAGCAGGGGATAGCAATCAGCCCCAGCATTTT. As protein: CASSLAGDSNQPQHF.

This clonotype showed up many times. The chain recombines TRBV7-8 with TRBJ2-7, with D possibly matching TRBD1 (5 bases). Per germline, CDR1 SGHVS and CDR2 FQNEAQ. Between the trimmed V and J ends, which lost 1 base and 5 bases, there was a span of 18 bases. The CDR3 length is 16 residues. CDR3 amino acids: CASSLGNTRVTHEQYF. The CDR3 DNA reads TGTGCCAGCAGCTTAGGGAATACCAGGGTTACCCACGAGCAGTACTTC.

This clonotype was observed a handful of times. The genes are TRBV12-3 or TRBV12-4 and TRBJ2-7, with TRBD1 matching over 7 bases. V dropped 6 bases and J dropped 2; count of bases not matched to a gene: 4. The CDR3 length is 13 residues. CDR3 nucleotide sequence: TGTGCCAGCAGCCCGGGACAGACCTACGAGCAGTACTTC. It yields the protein CASSPGQTYEQYF.

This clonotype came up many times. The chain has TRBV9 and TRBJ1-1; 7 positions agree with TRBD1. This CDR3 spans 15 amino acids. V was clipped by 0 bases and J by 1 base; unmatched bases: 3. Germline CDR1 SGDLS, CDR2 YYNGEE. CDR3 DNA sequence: TGTGCCAGCAGCGTAGAGGGACAGAGGAACACTGAAGCTTTCTTT. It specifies CASSVEGQRNTEAFF.